This TCR beta chain comes out of a study of neoadjuvant anti-PD-1 for oral cavity cancer. Study as a whole: Before surgery, most patients got three to four biweekly 3 mg/kg nivolumab doses.

Indicated time point: after neoadjuvant nivolumab, at surgical resection. Six replicates per PBMC sample, mostly from 480 ng of genomic DNA. Repertoires were generated with immunoSEQ multiplex PCR, while TCRdb's copy carries only in-frame clones and drops some. There are 7,500 to 8,000 clones in the sample; 65% to 75% occur only once, and 2.5% to 3% lies in the top ten. This clone appeared once. Its specificity is unknown. Study observations and caveats: Higher pretreatment Treg/Th17 ratios tracked higher pretreatment blood clonality.

The sample consisted of PBMCs, taken after nivolumab (anti-PD-1) treatment. The receptor was derived from a person aged 35 to 85 with oral cavity squamous cell carcinoma.

The CDR3 spells CASSRGLVVEETQYF. The CDR3 nucleotides are TGCGCCAGCAGCAGGGGACTAGTGGTCGAAGAGACCCAGTACTTC. The chain employs TRBV5-1 and TRBJ2-5, with 8 bases aligning to TRBD2. Looked up from germline, CDR1 is SGHRS and CDR2 is YFSETQ. V shed 4 bases, J shed 3 bases, and the junction held 8 bases outside the gene matches. The CDR3 sequence is 15 residues long.